This paragraph reports one TCR beta chain. The data derive from a study of blood T cell repertoires in COVID-19. In the study overall: The study drew acute and convalescent COVID-19 samples from the United States, Italy and Spain. Nucleic acid was either cDNA or gDNA, and it came from T cells, B-cell-depleted T cells, or PBMCs.

V dropped 7 bases and J dropped 8 bases, with 18 bases sitting between them. This CDR3 comprises 13 residues. The germline V gene encodes CDR1 SQVTM and CDR2 ANQGSEA. Per the study methods: Estimation of nucleated cell counts was performed using reference gene primer amplification. Sequencing was performed with immunoSEQ multiplex PCR; in TCRdb, only in-frame clones are kept and a portion is missing. From that table come the V and J calls and clone size; the DNA was used to work out D and trimming. The sample lists fewer than 85,000 clones; about nine tenths were seen once. Sequences were obtained from peripheral blood. This TCR came from a man in his fifties or sixties with active COVID-19. V gene TRBV29-1 combines with J gene TRBJ2-1; D may be TRBD2 (5 bases). The CDR3 reads CSAAPLTRDEQFF. As DNA, the CDR3 is TGCAGCGCCGCCCCTCTGACGAGGGATGAGCAGTTCTTC.